This entry describes one T cell receptor beta chain. Assay: immunoSEQ multiplex PCR; the TCRdb copy retains only in-frame clones and omits some. The table has fewer than 500,000 clones, roughly 90% seen once; the top ten hold more than 0.9%. The sample originates from a study of blood T cell repertoires in COVID-19. Looking at the study overall: Specimens from acute and convalescent COVID-19 originated in the United States, Italy and Spain.

Recruitment covered about 26 US areas and drew participants whose ages spanned about 18 to 90 years. CDR1 is LGHNA, CDR2 YSLEER, per germline. V lost 0 bases to trimming and J lost 0 bases, with 15 bases between them. CDR3 length equals 18 residues. The material sequenced was PBMCs or T cells enriched from blood (not recorded which). This sequence was found in a woman aged 25 to 39 with acute COVID-19. The J gene is TRBJ1-5, the V gene TRBV4-3, with TRBD1 as a possible D gene (5 bases). CDR3 nucleotides: TGCGCCAGCAGCCAAGATGTGACTCAGGGATATAGCAATCAGCCCCAGCATTTT. This codes for CASSQDVTQGYSNQPQHF.